These 5 T cell receptor beta chains share one sample of origin, sequenced in a study of blood T cell repertoires in COVID-19. Some clones are missing from TCRdb's copy, which holds only in-frame ones; the method was immunoSEQ multiplex PCR. The data hold roughly 570,000 clones, with 85% to 90% observed a single time. The sample taken for sequencing was peripheral blood. These TCRs come from a woman between 45 and 65 years old with COVID-19, enrolled during active disease.

This chain uses TRBV6-5 with TRBJ2-7, with a tentative D call TRBD2 (5 bases). Germline V CDR1 and CDR2: MNHEY, SVGAGI. Trimming shortened V by 5 bases and J by 7 bases, and 15 bases separated the two germline ends. The CDR3 covers 13 residues. Here the CDR3 DNA reads TGTGCCAGCAGTAGAGTAGCGCTGAGGGAGCAGTACTTC. It codes for CASSRVALREQYF.

The CDR3 is CASNPGDSSPLHF. The CDR3 DNA follows: TGTGCCAGCAACCCAGGGGATAGCTCACCCCTCCACTTT. This chain links TRBV3-1 (or the pseudogene TRBV3-2) with TRBJ1-6; the D gene is possibly TRBD1 (6 bases). Germline V CDR1 and CDR2: LGHDT, YNNKEL (reference sequence). The CDR3 totals 13 residues. With 7 bases removed from V and 10 bases from J, the gap between germline ends came to 14 bases.

The chain uses TRBV30 and TRBJ1-4; TRBD1 agrees at 9 bases. Looked up from germline, CDR1 is GTSNPN and CDR2 is SVGIG (reference sequence). The V gene end was trimmed by 7 bases and the J gene end by 7 bases; junction bases not matched to a gene: 10. This CDR3 has 14 amino acids. The CDR3 here is CASTRTGVREKLFF. CDR3 nucleotides: TGTGCCTCCACCCGGACAGGGGTTCGTGAAAAACTGTTTTTT.

The rearrangement uses TRBV28 and TRBJ2-2; D is ambiguous. The CDR3 has 14 residues. V gave up 5 bases and J gave up 1 base, with 8 bases separating them. Germline V gene data show CDR1 as MDHEN and CDR2 as SYDVKM. CDR3 loop: CASSPPVNTGELFF. The CDR3 coding sequence is TGTGCCAGCAGTCCCCCGGTGAACACCGGGGAGCTGTTTTTT.

The genes are TRBV5-1 and TRBJ1-1, with D unresolved. CDR3 length: 15 residues. The V and J ends lost 0 bases and 1 base respectively, with 10 bases between them. Germline-derived CDR1 and CDR2 are SGHRS and YFSETQ. The CDR3, as DNA: TGCGCCAGCAGCTTGGTCGGGGTCGGGAACACTGAAGCTTTCTTT. Translated, it gives CASSLVGVGNTEAFF.